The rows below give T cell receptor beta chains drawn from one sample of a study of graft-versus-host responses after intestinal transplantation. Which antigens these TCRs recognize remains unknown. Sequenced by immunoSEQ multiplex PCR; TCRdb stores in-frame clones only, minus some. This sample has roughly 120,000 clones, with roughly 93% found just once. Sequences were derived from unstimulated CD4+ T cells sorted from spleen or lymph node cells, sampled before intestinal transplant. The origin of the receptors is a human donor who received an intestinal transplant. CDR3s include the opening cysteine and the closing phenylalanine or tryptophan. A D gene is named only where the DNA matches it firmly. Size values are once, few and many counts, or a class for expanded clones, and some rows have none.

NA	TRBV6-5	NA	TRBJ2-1	TGTGCCAGCAGCCCTGGGGGGACCTACAATGAGCAGTTCTTC	CASSPGGTYNEQFF
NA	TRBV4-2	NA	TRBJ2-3	TGTGCCAGCAGCCAAGATCAGGCGGCTAGGCGGCAGTATTTT	CASSQDQAARRQYF
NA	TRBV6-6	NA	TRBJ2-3	TGTGCCAGCAGTGTCTCCACAGATACGCAGTATTTT	CASSVSTDTQYF
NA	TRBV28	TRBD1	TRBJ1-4	TGTGCCAGCAGTTTAGCCCACAGGGGGCGCGGTGAAAAACTGTTTTTT	CASSLAHRGRGEKLFF
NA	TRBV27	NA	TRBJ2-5	TGTGCCAGCAGTTTCCGCGGTAGGGGGGCGGGGACCCAGTACTTC	CASSFRGRGAGTQYF
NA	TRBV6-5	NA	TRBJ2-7	TGTGCCAGCAGGTCTTCTACGTACGAGCAGTACTTC	CASRSSTYEQYF
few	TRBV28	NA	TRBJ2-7	TGTGCCAGCAGTCCTAGCACCGCCTACGAGCAGTACTTC	CASSPSTAYEQYF
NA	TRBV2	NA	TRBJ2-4	TGTGCCAGCAGCACGGACAGATTTTCGGGGTTCATTCAGTACTTC	CASSTDRFSGFIQYF
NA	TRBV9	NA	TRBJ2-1	TGTGCCAGCAGCGTAGTCAGCGCCCAAGCCCGGACTGAGCAGTTCTTC	CASSVVSAQARTEQFF
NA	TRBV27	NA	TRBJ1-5	TGTGCCAGCAGTTTCTTAAATCAGCCCCAGCATTTT	CASSFLNQPQHF
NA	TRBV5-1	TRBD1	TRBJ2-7	TGCGCCAGCAGCTTGGTGGGTGTCGCAGGGGGATCCTACGAGCAGTACTTC	CASSLVGVAGGSYEQYF
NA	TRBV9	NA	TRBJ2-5	TGTGCCAGCAGCTCCCCACCCACCGGGAGACAGGAGACCCAGTACTTC	CASSSPPTGRQETQYF
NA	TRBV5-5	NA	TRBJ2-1	TGTGCCAGCAGCTTGCTGGGAAGCAATGAGCAGTTCTTC	CASSLLGSNEQFF
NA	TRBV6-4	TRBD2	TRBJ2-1	TGTGCCAGCAGTGTTATGTGGACTAGCGGGAACAATGAGCAGTTCTTC	CASSVMWTSGNNEQFF
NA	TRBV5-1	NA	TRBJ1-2	TGCGCCAGCAGCTGGGGAGGCGCGGACAACTATGGCTACACCTTC	CASSWGGADNYGYTF
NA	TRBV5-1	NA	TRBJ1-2	TGCGCCAGCAGCTTCCAGGAGAAGGGGAACTATGGCTACACCTTC	CASSFQEKGNYGYTF
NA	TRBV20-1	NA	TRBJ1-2	TGCAGTGCTAATGGCTACACCTTC	CSANGYTF
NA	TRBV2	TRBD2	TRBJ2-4	TGTGCCAGCAGGGCCGGGAGGGCCAAAAACATTCAGTACTTC	CASRAGRAKNIQYF